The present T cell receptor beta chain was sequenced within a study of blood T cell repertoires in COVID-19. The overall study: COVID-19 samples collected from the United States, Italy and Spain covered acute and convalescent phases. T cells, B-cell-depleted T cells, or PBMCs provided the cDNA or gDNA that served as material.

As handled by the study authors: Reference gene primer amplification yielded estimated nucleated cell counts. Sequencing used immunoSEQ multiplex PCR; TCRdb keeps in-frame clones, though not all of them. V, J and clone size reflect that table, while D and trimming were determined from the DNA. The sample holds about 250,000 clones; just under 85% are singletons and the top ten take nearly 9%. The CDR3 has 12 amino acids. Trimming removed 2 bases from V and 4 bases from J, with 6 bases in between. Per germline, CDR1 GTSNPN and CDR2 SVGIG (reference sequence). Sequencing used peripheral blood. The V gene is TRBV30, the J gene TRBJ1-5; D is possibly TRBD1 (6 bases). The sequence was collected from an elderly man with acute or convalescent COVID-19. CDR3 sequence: CAWSRGNQPQHF. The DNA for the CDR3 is TGTGCCTGGAGTAGGGGGAATCAGCCCCAGCATTTT.